One sample yielded the 31 T cell receptor beta chains listed below, sequenced in a study of CD8 T cells in Susac syndrome. An amount of RNA that ranged from roughly 0.45 to 1 ug was reverse transcribed with random hexamers. From the immunoSEQ multiplex PCR reads, TCRdb called clonotypes with MiXCR, one entry per CDR3 protein. The repertoire consists of 150,000 to 250,000 distinct CDR3 sequences, with roughly 96% occurring once and the leading ten covering about 0.096%. Sequenced: CD4+ T cells from PBMCs. The receptors derive from a human donor with multiple sclerosis.

The chain recombines TRBV20-1 with TRBJ1-2; weak D call: TRBD1 (6 bases). This CDR3 spans 12 amino acids. The germline V and J ends were trimmed by 2 bases and 8 bases, with 12 bases remaining between them. From germline, CDR1 is DFQATT and CDR2 SNEGSKA (reference sequence). This CDR3 is CSARRGADGYTF. CDR3 bases: TGCAGTGCTAGACGGGGGGCGGACGGCTACACCTTC.

This clonotype occurred once. The chain employs TRBV24-1 and TRBJ2-1; no definite D call. This CDR3 is 13 amino acids long. The V gene lost 4 bases and the J gene lost 1 base, with 4 bases spanning the gap. CDR1 KGHDR and CDR2 SFDVKD come from the germline V gene. The CDR3 sequence is CATSEGSYNEQFF. The CDR3 DNA reads TGTGCCACCAGTGAGGGATCCTACAATGAGCAGTTCTTC.

This clonotype was seen once. This chain links TRBV7-7 with TRBJ1-1, with TRBD1 matching over 9 bases. V was clipped by 7 bases and J by 5 bases; unmatched bases: 11. Germline V gene lookup returns CDR1 SSHAT and CDR2 FNYEAQ (reference sequence). This CDR3 has 15 amino acids. In DNA form, the CDR3 reads TGTGCCAGCACCCTTCTCACAGGGGGCGAGACTGAAGCTTTCTTT. This sequence encodes CASTLLTGGETEAFF.

The chain is built from TRBV25-1 and TRBJ2-1; TRBD1 matches 7 bases. Trimming took 6 bases from V and 2 from J; bases not matched to a gene: 7. Germline V gene sequence: CDR1 MGHDK, CDR2 SYGVNS. The CDR3 has 15 residues. CDR3 sequence (DNA): TGTGCCAGCAGCCGGGACAGTTGGACCTACAATGAGCAGTTCTTC. This sequence encodes CASSRDSWTYNEQFF.

The J gene is TRBJ2-6, the V gene TRBV30; D gene unclear. The CDR3 is made up of 12 amino acids. Germline lookup yields CDR1 GTSNPN and CDR2 SVGIG (reference sequence). The ends were cut back, 5 bases at V and 4 bases at J, with 6 bases in the middle. CDR3 protein: CAWGRGANVLTF. CDR3 sequence (DNA): TGTGCCTGGGGAAGAGGGGCCAACGTCCTGACTTTC.

The V gene is TRBV9, the J gene TRBJ2-3; a weak D match, TRBD1 (5 bases). Germline V gene sequence: CDR1 SGDLS, CDR2 YYNGEE. This CDR3 contains 15 residues. V shed 1 base and J shed 2 bases, with 11 bases lying between them. CDR3 protein: CASSVLGQVTDTQYF. The CDR3 coding sequence is TGTGCCAGCAGCGTACTCGGACAAGTCACAGATACGCAGTATTTT.

The chain is built from TRBV12-3 or TRBV12-4 and TRBJ1-2; D is unresolved. This CDR3 comprises 13 residues. V was cut by 3 bases and J by 8 bases, with 13 bases left in between. CDR3 bases: TGTGCCAGCAGTTTCGAGGGCAGCAGAGGCTACACCTTC. This gives the protein CASSFEGSRGYTF.

The chain links TRBV20-1 to TRBJ2-2; tentatively, D is TRBD1 or TRBD2 (6 bases each). Germline V CDR1 and CDR2: DFQATT, SNEGSKA (reference sequence). Trimming stripped 1 base from V and 2 bases from J, with 17 bases between. There are 17 residues in the CDR3. CDR3 nucleotide sequence: TGCAGTGCTAGAGGAAACCTTGGAGGGGGAAACACCGGGGAGCTGTTTTTT. Translated: CSARGNLGGGNTGELFF.

The J gene is TRBJ2-1, the V gene TRBV30; maybe TRBD2 (5 bases). CDR1 and CDR2 (germline): GTSNPN, SVGIG (reference sequence). The CDR3 loop spans 13 amino acids. V lost 1 base and J lost 5, with 9 bases in between. The CDR3 region is CAWSGTLNNEQFF. The CDR3, as DNA: TGTGCCTGGAGTGGGACTCTAAACAATGAGCAGTTCTTC.

The chain uses TRBV29-1 and TRBJ2-5, with unresolved D. Trimming pared 8 bases from V and 4 bases from J, leaving 14 bases between. This CDR3 is built from 12 residues. The germline V gene encodes CDR1 SQVTM and CDR2 ANQGSEA. The CDR3 protein is CSSRIGRETQYF. Written as DNA, the CDR3 is TGCAGCTCGAGAATAGGGCGAGAGACCCAGTACTTC.

This sequence joins TRBV9 and TRBJ1-1, with TRBD1 matching 8 bases. Trimming cost V 3 bases and J 1 base; bases outside gene matches: 2. The CDR3 covers 14 residues. CDR1 and CDR2 from the germline V gene are SGDLS and YYNGEE. This CDR3 reads CASSADRGNTEAFF. In DNA, the CDR3 is TGTGCCAGCAGCGCAGACAGGGGGAACACTGAAGCTTTCTTT.

This sequence joins TRBV5-6 and TRBJ1-6; D gene ambiguous. The CDR3 has 16 residues. Germline CDR1 is SGHDT and CDR2 is YYEEEE. The germline V and J ends were trimmed by 4 bases and 0 bases, with 11 bases remaining between them. The CDR3 here is CASSPLPSSYNSPLHF. CDR3 nucleotides: TGTGCCAGCAGCCCACTCCCGAGCTCCTATAATTCACCCCTCCACTTT.

V and J are TRBV2 and TRBJ2-3; D possibly corresponds to TRBD2 (6 bases). The CDR3 consists of 14 residues. Germline lookup yields CDR1 SNHLY and CDR2 FYNNEI. Trimming took 6 bases from V and 7 from J, leaving 17 bases between them. The CDR3 region is CASRSSGASHTQYF. The CDR3 coding sequence is TGTGCCAGCAGATCGTCGGGAGCGAGTCATACGCAGTATTTT.

V and J are TRBV7-9 and TRBJ1-1, with TRBD1 identical over 8 bases. Looked up from germline, CDR1 is SEHNR and CDR2 is FQNEAQ (reference sequence). The CDR3 sequence is 15 residues long. V lost 4 bases to trimming and J lost 5 bases; unmatched junction nucleotides: 9. The CDR3 region is CASSYQGRGRTEAFF. The DNA for the CDR3 is TGTGCCAGCAGCTATCAAGGCAGGGGGCGGACTGAAGCTTTCTTT.

This rearrangement joins TRBV20-1 to TRBJ1-6; D is undetermined. Germline-derived CDR1 and CDR2 are DFQATT and SNEGSKA (reference sequence). This CDR3 contains 14 residues. The V gene lost 4 bases and the J gene lost 9 bases, with 16 bases spanning the gap. CDR3 region: CSANAGVGSSPLHF. The CDR3 DNA follows: TGCAGTGCTAACGCTGGGGTTGGCAGTTCACCCCTCCACTTT.

The chain uses TRBV29-1 and TRBJ1-5; D gene uncertain. The CDR3 extends over 13 amino acids. V lost 2 bases to trimming and J lost 7 bases, with 12 bases between them. Germline CDR1 reads SQVTM; CDR2 reads ANQGSEA. Written as DNA, the CDR3 is TGCAGCGTTGAAATTACAGCCGGCCAGCCCCAGCATTTT. Its translation: CSVEITAGQPQHF.

This clonotype appeared once. The chain carries TRBV20-1 and TRBJ1-1, with 7 bases fitting TRBD1. Trimming cost V 6 bases and J 10 bases; bases outside gene matches: 8. In germline, CDR1 is DFQATT, CDR2 SNEGSKA (reference sequence). The CDR3 is 11 residues long. The CDR3: CSAQGSGLAFF. The CDR3 DNA reads as TGCAGTGCACAGGGGAGCGGGTTAGCTTTCTTT.

The rearrangement joins TRBV21-1 to TRBJ1-6. TRBV21-1 is labeled a pseudogene. The CDR3 length is 15 residues. CDR3 DNA: TGTGCCAGCAGCATCCAATGCTCCTATAATTCACCCCTCCACTTT. This translates into CASSIQCSYNSPLHF.

The chain combines TRBV20-1 with TRBJ2-5; D is perhaps TRBD1 (5 bases). Looked up from germline, CDR1 is DFQATT and CDR2 is SNEGSKA (reference sequence). The CDR3 consists of 14 residues. The germline V and J ends were trimmed by 4 bases and 1 base, with 13 bases remaining between them. The CDR3 sequence is CSAIRGRIQETQYF. In DNA, the CDR3 is TGCAGTGCTATTAGGGGCCGTATCCAAGAGACCCAGTACTTC.

The chain carries TRBV7-9 and TRBJ2-3; 11 bases agree with TRBD2. V lost 0 bases, J lost 8 bases, and 10 bases stayed unmatched. This CDR3 is built from 17 residues. Germline CDR1 and CDR2: SEHNR and FQNEAQ (reference sequence). CDR3 amino acids: CASSLAGASGGQRTQYF. CDR3 coding DNA: TGTGCCAGCAGCTTAGCTGGAGCTAGCGGGGGGCAGCGTACGCAGTATTTT.

A single count supports this clonotype. The chain links TRBV29-1 to TRBJ2-1, with TRBD2 as a possible D gene (5 bases). Germline assignment: CDR1 SQVTM and CDR2 ANQGSEA. The CDR3 extends over 14 amino acids. V shed 7 bases and J shed 2 bases, with 15 bases lying between them. The CDR3 is CSAVATPPYNEQFF. Written as DNA, the CDR3 is TGCAGCGCGGTAGCGACCCCCCCCTACAATGAGCAGTTCTTC.

The chain uses TRBV29-1 and TRBJ2-1; D is possibly TRBD1 (6 bases). This CDR3 has 18 amino acids. Deletions cut 6 bases from V and 0 bases from J, with 24 bases between. Germline V gene data show CDR1 as SQVTM and CDR2 as ANQGSEA. This chain's CDR3 is CSVGAGSLEGVSYNEQFF. CDR3 sequence (DNA): TGCAGCGTCGGAGCCGGTAGCCTCGAGGGGGTCTCCTACAATGAGCAGTTCTTC.

The gene calls are TRBV18 and TRBJ1-1; D gene ambiguous. This CDR3 has 14 residues. CDR1 and CDR2 (germline): KGHSH, LQKENI. V was trimmed by 5 bases and J by 1 base, leaving 11 bases between them. As DNA, the CDR3 is TGTGCCAGCTCAGTTGAACGGGGGAACACTGAAGCTTTCTTT. This encodes CASSVERGNTEAFF.

About this clonotype itself: Compared with germline, one end of the junction differs, possibly owing to a read error. The chain has TRBV5-1 and TRBJ2-5; D remains unclear. CDR1 is SGHRS, CDR2 YFSETQ, per germline. The CDR3 is made up of 11 amino acids. The CDR3 loop is CASSLSETQYF. CDR3 sequence (DNA): TGTGCCAGCAGCTTGTCAGAGACCCAGTACTTC.

The chain couples TRBV20-1 to TRBJ1-5, with D possibly TRBD1 on 6 matching bases. This CDR3 is built from 15 residues. Trimming took off 4 bases at V and 0 bases at J, with 13 bases between the two ends. Germline V CDR1 and CDR2: DFQATT, SNEGSKA (reference sequence). CDR3 residues: CSATRQVHSNQPQHF. CDR3 in DNA: TGCAGTGCTACTCGACAGGTTCATAGCAATCAGCCCCAGCATTTT.

V and J are TRBV14 and TRBJ2-3, with D uncertain. This CDR3 is 14 amino acids long. Deletions cut 4 bases from V and 4 bases from J, with 12 bases between. The germline CDR1 and CDR2 sequences are SGHDN and FVKESK. The CDR3 DNA follows: TGTGCCAGCAGCCCCGGCTCCACCCCAGATACGCAGTATTTT. This encodes CASSPGSTPDTQYF. Complete variable domain (other parts from reference TRBV14 and TRBJ2-3): EAGVTQFPSHSVIEKGQTVTLRCDPISGHDNLYWYRRVMGKEIKFLLHFVKESKQDESGMPNNRFLAERTGGTYSTLKVQPAELEDSGVYFCASSPGSTPDTQYFGPGTRLTVL.

The V and J genes are TRBV5-6 and TRBJ1-2, with D unclear. The germline gives CDR1 SGHDT, CDR2 YYEEEE. The ends were cut back, 2 bases at V and 7 bases at J, with 9 bases in the middle. The CDR3 runs 12 residues. The CDR3 coding sequence is TGTGCCAGCAGCTTCGACTTGGGTGGCTACACCTTC. Protein sequence: CASSFDLGGYTF.

The chain joins TRBV20-1 to TRBJ1-1; D gene unclear. The CDR3 consists of 8 residues. Trimming pared 6 bases from V and 12 bases from J, leaving 8 bases between. Per the germline V gene, CDR1 is DFQATT and CDR2 is SNEGSKA (reference sequence). CDR3 loop: CSAAGPFF. The CDR3 bases are TGCAGTGCCGCTGGGCCTTTCTTT.

The rearrangement joins TRBV5-1 to TRBJ2-1; D remains unclear. The CDR3 has 18 amino acids. Trimming shortened V by 4 bases and J by 0 bases, and 20 bases separated the two germline ends. Germline assignment: CDR1 SGHRS and CDR2 YFSETQ. The CDR3 region is CASSRIYDARTSYNEQFF. The CDR3, as DNA: TGCGCCAGCAGCAGAATATACGACGCTCGAACCTCCTACAATGAGCAGTTCTTC.

The V gene is TRBV6-1, the J gene TRBJ2-1, with D maybe TRBD2 (5 bases). The CDR3 covers 16 residues. The germline V and J ends were trimmed by 8 bases and 10 bases, with 27 bases remaining between them. Per the germline V gene, CDR1 is MNHNS and CDR2 is SASEGT. For the CDR3, the DNA is TGTGCCAGCGGACGCCGACCGGGGAAACAACGTCCCGAGCAGTTCTTC. Amino acids: CASGRRPGKQRPEQFF.

The chain joins TRBV20-1 to TRBJ2-5, with D possibly being TRBD2 (6 bases). The ends were cut back, 1 base at V and 3 bases at J, with 15 bases in the middle. There are 15 residues in the CDR3. Germline values: CDR1 DFQATT, CDR2 SNEGSKA (reference sequence). The CDR3 here is CSARVGGLTKETQYF. CDR3 coding DNA: TGCAGTGCTAGAGTTGGCGGACTAACAAAAGAGACCCAGTACTTC.